The following is a T cell receptor (beta chain) sequence with its context. This sample was included in a study of blood T cell repertoires in COVID-19. Profiled with immunoSEQ multiplex PCR; TCRdb holds only in-frame clones, not every one. The sample holds more than 300,000 clones; 90% to 95% are singletons and the top ten take about 3.5%. Sequenced: peripheral blood. The sequence came from a woman younger than 35 who had recovered from COVID-19.

The CDR3 protein is CASGRTGVNPDTQYF. In DNA form, the CDR3 reads TGTGCCAGCGGCCGGACAGGGGTCAATCCAGATACGCAGTATTTT. The V call is TRBV27, the J call TRBJ2-3, with 9 nucleotides matching TRBD1. The V gene's germline CDR1 is MNHEY and CDR2 SMNVEV (reference sequence). The CDR3 loop spans 15 amino acids. V dropped 8 bases and J dropped 4; count of bases not matched to a gene: 10.